This note documents a single TCR beta chain sequence. The data derive from a study of blood T cell repertoires in COVID-19. CDR1 KGHDR and CDR2 SFDVKD come from the germline V gene. This CDR3 has 14 residues. The V gene end was trimmed by 0 bases and the J gene end by 7 bases; junction bases not matched to a gene: 2. Clinical history reported by participants formed the basis on which cohorts were assigned. This table comes from immunoSEQ multiplex PCR, and its TCRdb copy is limited to in-frame clones, with some not included. In the table there are 340,000 or so clones, around 86% of which are singletons.

The sample taken for sequencing was PBMCs or T cells enriched from blood (not recorded which). This sequence joins TRBV24-1 and TRBJ1-5, with 7 bases matching TRBD1. This TCR was sampled from a woman aged 40 to 50 with acute COVID-19. CDR3 in amino acids: CATSDLQGDQPQHF. CDR3 nucleotide sequence: TGTGCCACCAGTGATTTGCAGGGGGACCAGCCCCAGCATTTT.